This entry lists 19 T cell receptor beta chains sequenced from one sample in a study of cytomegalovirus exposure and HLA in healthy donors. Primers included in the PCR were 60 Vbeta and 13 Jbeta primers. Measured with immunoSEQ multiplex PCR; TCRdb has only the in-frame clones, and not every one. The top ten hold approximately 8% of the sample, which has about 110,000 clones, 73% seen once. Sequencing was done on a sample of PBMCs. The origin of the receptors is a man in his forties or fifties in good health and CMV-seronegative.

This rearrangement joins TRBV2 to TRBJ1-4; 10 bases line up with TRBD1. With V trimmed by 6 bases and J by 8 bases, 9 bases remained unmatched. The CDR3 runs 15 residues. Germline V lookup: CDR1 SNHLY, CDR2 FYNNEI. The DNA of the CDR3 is TGTGCCAGCAGAAAGACAGGGGGCGAGATCGAAAAACTGTTTTTT. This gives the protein CASRKTGGEIEKLFF.

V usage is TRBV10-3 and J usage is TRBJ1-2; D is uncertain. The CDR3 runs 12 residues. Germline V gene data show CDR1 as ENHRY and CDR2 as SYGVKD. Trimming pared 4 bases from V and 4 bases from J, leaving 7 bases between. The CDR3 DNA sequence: TGTGCCATCAGTGCTGACACCTATGGCTACACCTTC. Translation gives CAISADTYGYTF.

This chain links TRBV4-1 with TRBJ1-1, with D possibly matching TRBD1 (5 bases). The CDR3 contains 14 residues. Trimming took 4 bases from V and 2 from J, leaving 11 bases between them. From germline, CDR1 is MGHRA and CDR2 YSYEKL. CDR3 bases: TGCGCCAGCAGCCCGACAGTGAGAAACACTGAAGCTTTCTTT. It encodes CASSPTVRNTEAFF.

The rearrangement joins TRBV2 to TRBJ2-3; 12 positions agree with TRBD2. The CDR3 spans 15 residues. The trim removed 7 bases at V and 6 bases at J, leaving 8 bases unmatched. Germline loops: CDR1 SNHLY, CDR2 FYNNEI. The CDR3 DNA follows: TGTGCCAGCACCCTGACTAGCGGGGGCGGGGATACGCAGTATTTT. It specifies CASTLTSGGGDTQYF. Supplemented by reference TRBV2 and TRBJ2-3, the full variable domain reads EPEVTQTPSHQVTQMGQEVILRCVPISNHLYFYWYRQILGQKVEFLVSFYNNEISEKSEIFDDQFSVERPDGSNFTLKIRSTKLEDSAMYFCASTLTSGGGDTQYFGPGTRLTVL.

CDR3: CASSEAGFGRANTGELFF. The CDR3 nucleotides are TGTGCCAGCAGTGAAGCGGGTTTCGGGAGGGCGAACACCGGGGAGCTGTTTTTT. The gene calls are TRBV2 and TRBJ2-2; TRBD2 aligns across 8 bases. This CDR3 is built from 18 residues. Trimming took 0 bases from V and 0 from J; bases not matched to a gene: 6. CDR1 is SNHLY, CDR2 FYNNEI, per germline.

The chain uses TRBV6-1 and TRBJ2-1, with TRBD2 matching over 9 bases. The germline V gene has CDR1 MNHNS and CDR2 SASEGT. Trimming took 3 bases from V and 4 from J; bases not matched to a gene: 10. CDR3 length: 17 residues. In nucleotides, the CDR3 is TGTGCCAGCAGTGACCGGGGCGGGGGGGGTCTTTACAATGAGCAGTTCTTC. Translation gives CASSDRGGGGLYNEQFF.

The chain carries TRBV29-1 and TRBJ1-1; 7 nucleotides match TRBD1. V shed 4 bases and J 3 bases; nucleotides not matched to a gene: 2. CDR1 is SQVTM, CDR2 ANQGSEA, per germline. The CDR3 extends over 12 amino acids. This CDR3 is CSVGQGYTEAFF. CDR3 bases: TGCAGCGTTGGACAGGGTTACACTGAAGCTTTCTTT.

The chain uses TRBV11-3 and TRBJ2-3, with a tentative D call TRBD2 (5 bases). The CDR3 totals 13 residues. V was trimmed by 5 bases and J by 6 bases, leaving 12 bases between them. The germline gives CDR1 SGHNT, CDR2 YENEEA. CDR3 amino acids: CASSMRDFDTQYF. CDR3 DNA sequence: TGTGCCAGCAGCATGAGGGATTTTGATACGCAGTATTTT.

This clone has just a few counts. CDR3 region: CAWSTGTGGLGSYEQYF. The CDR3 nucleotides are TGTGCCTGGAGCACCGGGACAGGGGGCTTGGGATCCTACGAGCAGTACTTC. The chain recombines TRBV30 with TRBJ2-5; 12 bases agree with TRBD1. The J call may be in error: the DNA end matches TRBJ2-7 better. The germline V gene has CDR1 GTSNPN and CDR2 SVGIG (reference sequence). The CDR3 has 17 amino acids.

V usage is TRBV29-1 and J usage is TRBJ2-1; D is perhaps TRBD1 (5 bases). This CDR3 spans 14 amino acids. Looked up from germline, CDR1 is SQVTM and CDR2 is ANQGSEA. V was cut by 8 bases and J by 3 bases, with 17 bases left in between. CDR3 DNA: TGCAGCCCCGATGGTTCAGGGCGCTACAATGAGCAGTTCTTC. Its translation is CSPDGSGRYNEQFF.

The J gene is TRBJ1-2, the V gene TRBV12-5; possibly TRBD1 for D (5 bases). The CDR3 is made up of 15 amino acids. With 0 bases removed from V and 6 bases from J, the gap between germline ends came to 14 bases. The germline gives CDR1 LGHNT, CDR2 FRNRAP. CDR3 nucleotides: TGTGCTAGTGGTTTGGTACCGGAGGGGACGGATGGCTACACCTTC. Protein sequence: CASGLVPEGTDGYTF.

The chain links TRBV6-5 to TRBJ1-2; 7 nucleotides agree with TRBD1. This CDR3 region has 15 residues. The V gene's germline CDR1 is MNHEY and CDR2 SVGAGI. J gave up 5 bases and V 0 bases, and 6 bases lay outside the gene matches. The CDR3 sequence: CASSYSSGGQYGYTF. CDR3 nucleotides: TGTGCCAGCAGTTACTCGTCCGGGGGACAGTATGGCTACACCTTC.

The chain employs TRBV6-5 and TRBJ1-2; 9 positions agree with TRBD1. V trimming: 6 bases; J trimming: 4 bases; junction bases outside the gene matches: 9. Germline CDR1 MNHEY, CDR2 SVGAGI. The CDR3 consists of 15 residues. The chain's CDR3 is CASSPDTGGVYGYTF. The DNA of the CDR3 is TGTGCCAGCAGCCCTGACACAGGGGGCGTCTATGGCTACACCTTC.

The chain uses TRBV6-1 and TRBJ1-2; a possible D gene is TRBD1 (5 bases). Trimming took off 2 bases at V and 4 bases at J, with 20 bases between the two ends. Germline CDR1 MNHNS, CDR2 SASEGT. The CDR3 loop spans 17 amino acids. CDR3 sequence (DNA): TGTGCCAGCAGTGAATCCCTAACCCAAGGGGCAGGCTATGGCTACACCTTC. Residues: CASSESLTQGAGYGYTF.

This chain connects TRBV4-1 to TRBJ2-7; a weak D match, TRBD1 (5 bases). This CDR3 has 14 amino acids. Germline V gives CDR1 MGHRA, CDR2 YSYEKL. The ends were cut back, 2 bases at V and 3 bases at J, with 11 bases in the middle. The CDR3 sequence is CASSQSSQGYEQYF. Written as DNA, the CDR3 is TGCGCCAGCAGCCAATCCTCCCAGGGCTACGAGCAGTACTTC.

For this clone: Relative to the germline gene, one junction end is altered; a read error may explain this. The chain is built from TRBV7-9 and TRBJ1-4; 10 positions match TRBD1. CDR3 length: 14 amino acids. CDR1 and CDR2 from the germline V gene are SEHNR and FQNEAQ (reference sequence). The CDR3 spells CSSSLDRGHEKLFF. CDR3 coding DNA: TGTTCCAGCAGCTTAGACAGGGGGCATGAAAAACTGTTTTTT.

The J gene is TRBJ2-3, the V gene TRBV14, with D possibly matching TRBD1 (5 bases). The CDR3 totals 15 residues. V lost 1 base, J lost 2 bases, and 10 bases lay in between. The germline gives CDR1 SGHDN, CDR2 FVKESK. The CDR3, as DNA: TGTGCCAGCAGCCAAGGGCAGGGTGTCACAGATACGCAGTATTTT. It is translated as CASSQGQGVTDTQYF.

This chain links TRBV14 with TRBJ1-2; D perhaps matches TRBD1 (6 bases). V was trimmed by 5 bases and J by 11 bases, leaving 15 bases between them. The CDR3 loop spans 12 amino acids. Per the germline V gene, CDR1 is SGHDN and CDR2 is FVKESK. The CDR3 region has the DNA TGTGCCAGCAGCAAATCAAAGGGGGGGTACACCTTC. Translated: CASSKSKGGYTF.

CDR3 sequence: CASSEPRRLAGGAREGTDTQYF. The CDR3 DNA sequence: TGCGCCAGCAGTGAACCACGACGGCTAGCGGGGGGTGCCCGCGAGGGCACAGATACGCAGTATTTT. The rearrangement uses TRBV10-1 and TRBJ2-3; 11 bases align to TRBD2. J was trimmed by 1 base and V by 3 bases; bases with no gene match: 21. Germline CDR1 WNHNN, CDR2 SYGVQD (reference sequence). The CDR3 extends over 22 amino acids.